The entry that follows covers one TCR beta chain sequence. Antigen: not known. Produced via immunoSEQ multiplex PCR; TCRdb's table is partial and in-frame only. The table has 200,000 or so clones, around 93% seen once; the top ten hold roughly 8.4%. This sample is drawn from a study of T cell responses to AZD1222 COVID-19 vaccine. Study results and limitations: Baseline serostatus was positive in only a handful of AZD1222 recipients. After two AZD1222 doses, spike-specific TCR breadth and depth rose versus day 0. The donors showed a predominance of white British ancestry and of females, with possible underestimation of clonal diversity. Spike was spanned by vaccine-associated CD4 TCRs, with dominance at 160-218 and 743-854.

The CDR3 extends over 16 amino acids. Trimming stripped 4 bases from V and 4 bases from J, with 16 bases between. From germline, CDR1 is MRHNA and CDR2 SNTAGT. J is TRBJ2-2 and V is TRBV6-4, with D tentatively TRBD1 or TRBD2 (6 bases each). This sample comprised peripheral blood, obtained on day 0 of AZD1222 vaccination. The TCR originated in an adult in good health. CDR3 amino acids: CASSGTGGAGTGELFF. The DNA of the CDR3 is TGTGCCAGCAGTGGGACCGGGGGCGCTGGCACCGGGGAGCTGTTTTTT.